This T cell receptor (beta chain) was sequenced for a study of identifying expanded T cells in peripheral blood. In germline, CDR1 is GTSNPN, CDR2 SVGIG (reference sequence). The V gene end was trimmed by 8 bases and the J gene end by 0 bases; junction bases not matched to a gene: 10. The CDR3 totals 18 residues. Healthy donors had no documented immune events, such as infections, while sampled. The data were produced by immunoSEQ multiplex PCR, yet TCRdb's version contains in-frame clones alone and is incomplete. The table records under 150,000 clones, 84% of them present only once. This clonotype was sampled from a person aged 18 to 70 in good health. The rearrangement uses TRBV30 and TRBJ2-6; TRBD2 matches 13 bases. Source material: blood. The CDR3 DNA sequence: TGTGCCCGTAGGACTAGCGGGGGACCTATCTCTGGGGCCAACGTCCTGACTTTC. Protein product: CARRTSGGPISGANVLTF.